This TCR beta chain was recorded in a study of cytomegalovirus exposure and HLA in healthy donors. Study as a whole: Genotyping of about 400 donors showed that 80% to 85% belonged to the Caucasian-associated ancestry cluster. Points from the study as a whole: CMV antigen specificity of a few CMV-associated chains was confirmed in vitro. TCR beta sequences reportedly predicted the HLA-A and HLA-B alleles of most subjects accurately.

About this clone: Its antigen is unknown.

V lost 5 bases and J lost 0; bases outside the gene matches: 13. Germline loops: CDR1 MNHEY, CDR2 SMNVEV (reference sequence). The CDR3 loop spans 17 amino acids. Nominally healthy donors provided the samples, though records likely missed some immune exposures. The PCR had 60 Vbeta and 13 Jbeta primers. Produced via immunoSEQ multiplex PCR; TCRdb's table is partial and in-frame only. In the table there are 66,000 or so clones, roughly 90% of which are singletons. This chain joins TRBV27 and TRBJ2-7; the match to TRBD1 covers 7 bases. The sequence came from a man aged 25-40 years in good health and CMV-seropositive. The sample taken for sequencing was PBMCs. In DNA, the CDR3 is TGTGCCAGCAGTCCCTACCCGACAGGGCGCCACTCCTACGAGCAGTACTTC. It is translated as CASSPYPTGRHSYEQYF.